This TCR beta chain comes out of a study of PD-L1 blockade in urothelial cancer. On the study more broadly: Each patient had 0 to 3 earlier chemotherapy regimens. Timepoints chosen for blood analysis were 3 weeks (second dose) and 6 weeks after treatment start. Blood samples contained a median 141,255 T cells.

The CDR3 loop spans 15 amino acids. Trimming left V 0 bases short and J 6 bases short, with 14 bases between. The germline V gene encodes CDR1 SGHTS and CDR2 YDEGEE. The time point denotes: peripheral blood 6 weeks after treatment start. Repertoires were generated with immunoSEQ multiplex PCR, while TCRdb's copy carries only in-frame clones and drops some. This table holds 120,000 or so clones, 86% found once. The sequenced sample was PBMCs, obtained around atezolizumab (anti-PD-L1) treatment. The source of this sequence is a man aged 50-59 years with urothelial cancer. The chain carries TRBV5-8 and TRBJ2-3; tentative D call: TRBD1 (6 bases). The CDR3 sequence is CASSLGQGKGDTQYF. The CDR3 DNA is TGTGCCAGCAGCTTGGGCCAGGGGAAGGGTGATACGCAGTATTTT.